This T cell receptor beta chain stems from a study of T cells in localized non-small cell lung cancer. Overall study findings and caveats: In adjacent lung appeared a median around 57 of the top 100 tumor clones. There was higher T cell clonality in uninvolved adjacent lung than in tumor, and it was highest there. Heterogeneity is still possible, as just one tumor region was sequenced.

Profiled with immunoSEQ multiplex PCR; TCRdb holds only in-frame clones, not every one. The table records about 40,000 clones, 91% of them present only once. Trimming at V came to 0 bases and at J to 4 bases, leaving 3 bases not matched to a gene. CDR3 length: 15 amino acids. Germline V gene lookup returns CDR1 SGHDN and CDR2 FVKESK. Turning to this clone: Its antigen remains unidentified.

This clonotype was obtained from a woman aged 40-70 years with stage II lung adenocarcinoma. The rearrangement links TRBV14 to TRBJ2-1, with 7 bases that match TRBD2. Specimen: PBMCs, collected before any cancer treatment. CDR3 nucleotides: TGTGCCAGCAGCCAAGATGACGGGGGGTACAATGAGCAGTTCTTC. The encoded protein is CASSQDDGGYNEQFF.